The 11 T cell receptor beta chains in this list originate from one sample, sequenced in a study of blood T cell repertoires in COVID-19. Data came from immunoSEQ multiplex PCR; TCRdb stores just in-frame clones and leaves some out. This sample carries 120,000 to 150,000 clones, around nine tenths of them seen once, and the ten largest clones take around 1.5%. Sequencing was done on a sample of peripheral blood. The origin of the receptors is a human donor in a cohort sampled during active COVID-19.

This clone has only one observation. The chain combines TRBV4-2 with TRBJ2-3; 8 bases fit TRBD2. V lost 4 bases and J lost 4; bases outside the gene matches: 10. The CDR3 extends over 16 amino acids. Germline V gives CDR1 LGHNA, CDR2 YNFKEQ. In nucleotides, the CDR3 is TGTGCCAGCAGCCTCACTAGCGGCCTCACCTCAGATACGCAGTATTTT. It encodes CASSLTSGLTSDTQYF.

The CDR3 spells CASSQGPGTGKGGELFF. CDR3 DNA sequence: TGTGCCAGCAGCCAAGGACCAGGGACAGGGAAGGGCGGGGAGCTGTTTTTT. V gene TRBV3-1 (or the pseudogene TRBV3-2) combines with J gene TRBJ2-2; 9 bases are shared with TRBD1. Germline V lookup: CDR1 LGHDT, CDR2 YNNKEL (reference sequence). CDR3 length: 17 amino acids. The ends lost 1 base at V and 7 bases at J; junction bases unmatched: 10.

V gene TRBV9 combines with J gene TRBJ1-2, with 10 bases aligning to TRBD1. CDR3 length: 14 amino acids. The germline gives CDR1 SGDLS, CDR2 YYNGEE. Trimming removed 3 bases from V and 8 bases from J; junction bases left unmatched: 7. Here the CDR3 reads CASSGRQGARGYTF. CDR3 in DNA: TGTGCCAGCAGCGGAAGACAGGGGGCTAGGGGCTACACCTTC.

The rearrangement uses TRBV2 and TRBJ1-5; D is ambiguous. V gave up 3 bases and J gave up 6 bases, with 3 bases separating them. The CDR3 length is 11 residues. Germline CDR1 and CDR2: SNHLY and FYNNEI. The CDR3 nucleotides are TGTGCCAGCAGTGACGGTCAGCCCCAGCATTTT. Translation gives CASSDGQPQHF.

The V and J genes are TRBV7-9 and TRBJ1-2, with D maybe TRBD1 (5 bases). Trimming left V 5 bases short and J 4 bases short, with 11 bases between. CDR1 and CDR2 (germline): SEHNR, FQNEAQ (reference sequence). CDR3 length: 13 amino acids. CDR3 in DNA: TGTGCCAGCAGCCGCAGGGAAAGCTATGGCTACACCTTC. This gives the protein CASSRRESYGYTF.

The genes are TRBV6-5 and TRBJ1-2, with no clear D. This CDR3 region has 14 residues. The germline V gene has CDR1 MNHEY and CDR2 SVGAGI. V lost 4 bases and J 2 bases, leaving 11 bases between the germline ends. The CDR3 coding sequence is TGTGCCAGCAGTTTCCTAACAGAAAACTATGGCTACACCTTC. Its protein product is CASSFLTENYGYTF.

The chain carries TRBV6-6 and TRBJ2-1; D might be TRBD1 (5 bases). The V end was cut by 6 bases, the J end by 5 bases, with 14 bases between. The CDR3 has 14 amino acids. Germline values: CDR1 MNHNY, CDR2 SVGAGI (reference sequence). The CDR3 DNA reads TGTGCCAGCAGCCCCGTAGGGGCGGACAATGAGCAGTTCTTC. This sequence encodes CASSPVGADNEQFF.

This clone appeared many times. The chain has TRBV6-1 and TRBJ1-2, with TRBD1 matching 7 bases. CDR1 is MNHNS, CDR2 SASEGT, per germline. V gave up 1 base and J gave up 4 bases; unmatched junction bases: 6. CDR3 size: 15 residues. CDR3 DNA sequence: TGTGCCAGCAGTGAAGGGAGGGGGCAGTCCTATGGCTACACCTTC. Translation gives CASSEGRGQSYGYTF.

The chain recombines TRBV30 with TRBJ1-2; D unclear. This CDR3 comprises 12 residues. The V and J ends lost 4 bases and 4 bases respectively, with 10 bases between them. Germline values: CDR1 GTSNPN, CDR2 SVGIG (reference sequence). CDR3 sequence reads: CAWTGKGYGYTF. CDR3 in DNA: TGTGCCTGGACCGGGAAAGGCTATGGCTACACCTTC.

This clone was seen only once. The chain joins TRBV10-1 to TRBJ1-2, with 8 positions matching TRBD1. The junction had 5 bases not matched to a gene; V was cut back by 4 bases and J by 7 bases. The length of the CDR3 is 13 residues. In germline, CDR1 is WNHNN, CDR2 SYGVQD (reference sequence). The CDR3 nucleotides are TGCGCCAGCAGTGCCGGGACAGGAGGTGGCTACACCTTC. Protein sequence: CASSAGTGGGYTF.

This clone was observed once. This chain links TRBV14 with TRBJ2-5; possibly TRBD1 for D (6 bases). The CDR3 has 15 residues. V was pared by 4 bases and J by 2 bases, with 14 bases between. From germline, CDR1 is SGHDN and CDR2 FVKESK. CDR3 sequence (DNA): TGTGCCAGCAGCCCAGACCTAGACAGGCAAGAGACCCAGTACTTC. This sequence encodes CASSPDLDRQETQYF.